A selection of T cell receptor beta chains follows, all from one sample in a study of spatial heterogeneity in lung cancer. TCRdb ran MiXCR on the 5' RACE reads and lists one entry per CDR3 protein. The sample contains roughly 4,000 distinct CDR3 sequences, about 15% of which appear only once. The input for sequencing was lung tumor tissue, taken at surgery. These receptors were taken from a female donor with early-stage non-small cell lung cancer. CDR3s include the opening cysteine and the closing phenylalanine or tryptophan. A D gene is named only where the DNA matches it firmly. Size tells how often a clone was seen (once, few, many) or the class of an expanded clone, and some rows leave it out.

clone size	V gene	J gene	D gene	CDR3 DNA	CDR3 protein
many	TRBV28	TRBJ2-7	TRBD1	TGTGCCAGCAGTCAGCCCGGGACAGTGCTCGAGCAGTACTTC	CASSQPGTVLEQYF
NA	TRBV7-2	TRBJ1-3	NA	TGTGCCAGCAGCTTACCTCCAGGGGATTCTGGAAACACCATATATTTT	CASSLPPGDSGNTIYF
medium-sized	TRBV19	TRBJ1-5	NA	TGTGCCAGTAGTACCGGAGGGAATCAGCCCCAGCATTTT	CASSTGGNQPQHF
NA	TRBV4-3	TRBJ2-1	TRBD2	TGCGCCAGCAGCCAGGTATTTAGAAGCGGGGGGATGACCTACAATGAGCAGTTCTTC	CASSQVFRSGGMTYNEQFF
many	TRBV5-4	TRBJ2-7	NA	TGTGCCAGCAGCTCCCGAGTGGGGACATGGTCCTACGAGCAGTACTTC	CASSSRVGTWSYEQYF
once	TRBV6-2/TRBV6-3	TRBJ2-3	TRBD2	TGTGCCAGCATCGCGGGACTAGCGGGCGTGTACACAGATACGCAGTATTTT	CASIAGLAGVYTDTQYF
medium-sized	TRBV6-2/TRBV6-3	TRBJ2-1	NA	TGTGCCAGCAGTTACTTCCTAGCCCGCAATGAGCAGTTCTTC	CASSYFLARNEQFF
many	TRBV27	TRBJ2-1	TRBD2	TGTGCCAGCAGTTTAAGCGGGGGGGACGACAATGAGCAGTTCTTC	CASSLSGGDDNEQFF
many	TRBV7-8	TRBJ1-6	NA	TGTGCCAGCAGCTTAAATTACGTAGGGAAGGATTCACCCCTCCACTTT	CASSLNYVGKDSPLHF
many	TRBV19	TRBJ2-5	TRBD2	TGTGCCAGTAGTATACCGGGTAGCGGGGACCAAGAGACCCAGTACTTC	CASSIPGSGDQETQYF
many	TRBV6-6	TRBJ1-1	TRBD1	TGTGCCAGCAGTTACCGGAATAAGGGGGCGAACACTGAAGCTTTCTTT	CASSYRNKGANTEAFF
medium-sized	TRBV5-1	TRBJ1-4	NA	TGCGCCAGCAGCTTGGGGACAGCACTTAATGAAAAACTGTTTTTT	CASSLGTALNEKLFF
many	TRBV18	TRBJ1-5	NA	TGTGCCAGCTCACCACGGACAACCGCGGAGCCCCAGCATTTT	CASSPRTTAEPQHF
large	TRBV11-2	TRBJ1-1	NA	TGTGCCAGCAGCCTCCTGGGCACTGAAGCTTTCTTT	CASSLLGTEAFF
medium-sized	TRBV2	TRBJ2-3	NA	TGTGCCAGCGGTCGTCCGGGTCGCACAGATACGCAGTATTTT	CASGRPGRTDTQYF
medium-sized	TRBV12-5	TRBJ2-7	TRBD1	TGTGCTAGTGGCCGCGGACAGGGGGCCTACGAGCAGTACTTC	CASGRGQGAYEQYF
once	TRBV9	TRBJ1-4	NA	TGTGCCAGCAGCGTAGGGGCAGCATTGGGGAGTAATGAAAAACTGTTTTTT	CASSVGAALGSNEKLFF
many	TRBV3-1	TRBJ1-2	TRBD1	TGTGCCAGCAGCCTACGTCGGGACAGGGGAGTTAACTATGGCTACACCTTC	CASSLRRDRGVNYGYTF
NA	TRBV3-1	TRBJ1-2	NA	TGTGCCAGCAGCCCCTCAATAGAATATGGCTACACCTTC	CASSPSIEYGYTF
many	TRBV2	TRBJ1-5	NA	TGTGCCAGCAGTGGGGGGCAGGGAGGCAATCAGCCCCAGCATTTT	CASSGGQGGNQPQHF
many	TRBV5-6	TRBJ2-5	TRBD2	TGTGCCAGCAGCTTGGCGCCGGCGGGGGGGAGAGAGACCCAGTACTTC	CASSLAPAGGRETQYF
medium-sized	TRBV7-2	TRBJ1-5	NA	TGTGCCAGCAGCTCTTACTCTGGTCAGCCCCAGCATTTT	CASSSYSGQPQHF
many	TRBV28	TRBJ2-7	TRBD2	TGTGCCAGCAGTTTGGGAGGACTAGCGGGGGGCTACGAGCAGTACTTC	CASSLGGLAGGYEQYF
medium-sized	TRBV6-5	TRBJ1-2	NA	TGTGCCAGCACCAAATGGGATGGATCTAACTATGGCTACACCTTC	CASTKWDGSNYGYTF
many	TRBV7-8	TRBJ2-5	NA	TGTGCCAGCAGCTTAGTTTCCAAGCAAGAGACCCAGTACTTC	CASSLVSKQETQYF
many	TRBV7-2	TRBJ2-7	TRBD1	TGTGCCAGCAGCTTGGTTCCGGGACAGGGATCCTACGAGCAGTACTTC	CASSLVPGQGSYEQYF
medium-sized	TRBV6-5	TRBJ2-7	NA	TGTGCCAGCAGTTACGTGGACAATCAGGGCGAGCAGTACTTC	CASSYVDNQGEQYF
many	TRBV4-1	TRBJ1-2	NA	TGCGCCAGCAGCCAAGATTCCCCAGTCTTTTATGGCTACACCTTC	CASSQDSPVFYGYTF
many	TRBV29-1	TRBJ2-3	NA	TGCAGCGTTGAAAATGGAGGGGCGGATACGCAGTATTTT	CSVENGGADTQYF
few	TRBV7-2	TRBJ2-3	TRBD1	TGTGCCAGCGCCTGGGGGCCCAATCCAGGGGGCAACACAGATACGCAGTATTTT	CASAWGPNPGGNTDTQYF
many	TRBV28	TRBJ2-4	NA	TGTGCCAGCAGTCCGAACTTCAGGACCCCCAAAAACATTCAGTACTTC	CASSPNFRTPKNIQYF
medium-sized	TRBV28	TRBJ2-1	NA	TGTGCCAGCAGTTTACACGGGGGAGATAATGAGCAGTTCTTC	CASSLHGGDNEQFF
medium-sized	TRBV7-8	TRBJ2-1	TRBD2	TGTGCCAGCAGGGAGCTAGCGGGGGCCTCCTACAATGAGCAGTTCTTC	CASRELAGASYNEQFF
NA	TRBV27	TRBJ1-2	TRBD1	TGTGCCAGCAGTTTATCCCGGGACAGGGTGGGCTACACCTTC	CASSLSRDRVGYTF
medium-sized	TRBV7-2	TRBJ1-1	NA	TGTGCCAGCAGCCGTAGCCGGAACACTGAAGCTTTCTTT	CASSRSRNTEAFF
medium-sized	TRBV6-5	TRBJ1-2	TRBD1	TGTGCCAGCAGTCCAGGGGGGTCTGGGTATGGCTACACCTTC	CASSPGGSGYGYTF
medium-sized	TRBV5-4	TRBJ1-2	TRBD1	TGTGCCAGCAGCCCAGCTCTGGGACAGGGGGGTGGCTACACCTTC	CASSPALGQGGGYTF
medium-sized	TRBV5-6	TRBJ2-5	NA	TGTGCCAGCAGCTTGGCCTGGGGCAGGGGAGAACAAGAGACCCAGTACTTC	CASSLAWGRGEQETQYF
large	TRBV4-3	TRBJ2-1	TRBD2	TGCGCCAGCAGCCCTTCAGGCGTTAGCGGGGGAAACAATGAGCAGTTCTTC	CASSPSGVSGGNNEQFF
many	TRBV12-3/TRBV12-4	TRBJ1-2	TRBD1	TGTGCCACCTGGACAGGGGGCATGGGCTACACCTTC	CATWTGGMGYTF
NA	TRBV7-2	TRBJ2-3	NA	TGTGCCAGCAGCTTATTTAAGAGGGGAGATACGCAGTATTTT	CASSLFKRGDTQYF
medium-sized	TRBV5-1	TRBJ2-7	NA	TGCGCCAGCAGCTTGGACGGGGATACCTACGAGCAGTACTTC	CASSLDGDTYEQYF
medium-sized	TRBV18	TRBJ1-5	NA	TGTGCCAGCTCACCCAAACAGGGTCAGCCCCAGCATTTT	CASSPKQGQPQHF
medium-sized	TRBV25-1	TRBJ1-2	NA	TGTGCCAGCAGTGAGTCACGGAGATATGATGGCTACACCTTC	CASSESRRYDGYTF
many	TRBV7-2	TRBJ2-3	NA	TGTGCCAGCAGCTTAGCGGGGTGGCGTGCAGATACGCAGTATTTT	CASSLAGWRADTQYF
many	TRBV2	TRBJ2-5	NA	TGTGCCAGCAGCGCTAGACTGGGCGAGACCCAGTACTTC	CASSARLGETQYF
many	TRBV12-3/TRBV12-4	TRBJ1-1	NA	TGTGCCAGTAAGATGCAGATGAACACTGAAGCTTTCTTT	CASKMQMNTEAFF
NA	TRBV6-5	TRBJ2-3	TRBD2	TGTGCCAGCAGTTACCGGACTAGCGGGGGCACAGATACGCAGTATTTT	CASSYRTSGGTDTQYF
medium-sized	TRBV30	TRBJ1-2	TRBD1	TGTGCCTGGAGTGCAAAGACAGGGGGCCATGGCTACACCTTC	CAWSAKTGGHGYTF
large	TRBV6-6	TRBJ1-6	NA	TGTGCCAGCAGTTCCGATCGTGTAAATTCACCCCTCCACTTT	CASSSDRVNSPLHF
many	TRBV28	TRBJ2-6	TRBD1	TGTGCCAGCAGTTTGTCGGGGACAGGGGGCTTCTCTGGGGCCAACGTCCTGACTTTC	CASSLSGTGGFSGANVLTF
medium-sized	TRBV29-1	TRBJ2-3	NA	TGCAGCGTTTCTTCGGGGGGCACAGATACGCAGTATTTT	CSVSSGGTDTQYF